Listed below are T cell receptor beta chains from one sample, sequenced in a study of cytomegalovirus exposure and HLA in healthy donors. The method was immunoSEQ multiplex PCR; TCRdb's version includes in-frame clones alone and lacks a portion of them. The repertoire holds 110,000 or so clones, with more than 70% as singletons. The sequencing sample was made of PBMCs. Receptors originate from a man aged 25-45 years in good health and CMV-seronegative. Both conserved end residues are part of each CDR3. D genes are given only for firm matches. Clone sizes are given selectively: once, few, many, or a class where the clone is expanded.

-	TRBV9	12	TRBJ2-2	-	CASSLMAGELFF	TGTGCCAGCAGCCTAATGGCCGGGGAGCTGTTTTTT
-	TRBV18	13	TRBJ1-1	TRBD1	CASSPTGDTEAFF	TGTGCCAGCTCACCTACAGGGGACACTGAAGCTTTCTTT
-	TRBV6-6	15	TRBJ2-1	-	CASSYSGGSYNEQFF	TGTGCCAGCAGTTACTCGGGGGGTTCCTACAATGAGCAGTTCTTC
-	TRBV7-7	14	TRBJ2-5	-	CASSLNPSQETQYF	TGTGCCAGCAGCTTAAATCCCAGCCAAGAGACCCAGTACTTC
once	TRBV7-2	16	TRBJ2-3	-	CASSQRSGARGDTQYF	TGTGCCAGCAGCCAGAGGTCGGGAGCAAGAGGAGATACGCAGTATTTT
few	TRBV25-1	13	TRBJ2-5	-	CASSEGSRETQYF	TGTGCCAGCAGTGAAGGGAGCCGAGAGACCCAGTACTTC
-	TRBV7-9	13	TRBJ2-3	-	CASSPPESGAQYF	TGTGCCAGCAGCCCCCCTGAGTCGGGGGCGCAGTATTTT
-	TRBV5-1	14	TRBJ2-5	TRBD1	CASSTQGVQETQYF	TGCGCCAGCAGCACCCAGGGGGTACAGGAGACCCAGTACTTC
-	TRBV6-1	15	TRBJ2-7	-	CASSEVGSDAYEQYF	TGTGCCAGCAGTGAAGTCGGTTCTGATGCCTACGAGCAGTACTTC
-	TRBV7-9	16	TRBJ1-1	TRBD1	CASSPLTTGVNTEAFF	TGTGCCAGCAGCCCGCTGACGACAGGGGTGAACACTGAAGCTTTCTTT
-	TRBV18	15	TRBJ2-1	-	CASSPLPLSYNEQFF	TGTGCCAGCTCACCACTCCCCCTATCCTACAATGAGCAGTTCTTC
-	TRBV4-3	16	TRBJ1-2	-	CASSQDSSAQNYGYTF	TGCGCCAGCAGCCAAGATAGCTCAGCGCAAAACTATGGCTACACCTTC
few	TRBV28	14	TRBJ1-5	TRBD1	CASSKTGEAQPQHF	TGTGCCAGCAGCAAGACAGGGGAGGCTCAGCCCCAGCATTTT
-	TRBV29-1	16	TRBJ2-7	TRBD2	CSVGAFLAGGFYEQYF	TGCAGCGTTGGGGCCTTTCTAGCGGGGGGTTTCTACGAGCAGTACTTC
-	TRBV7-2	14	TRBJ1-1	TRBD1	CASSRGQGGTEAFF	TGTGCCAGCAGCCGCGGACAGGGGGGCACTGAAGCTTTCTTT
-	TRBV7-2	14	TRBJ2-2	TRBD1	CASSPRQGAGELFF	TGTGCCAGCAGCCCACGGCAGGGGGCCGGGGAGCTGTTTTTT
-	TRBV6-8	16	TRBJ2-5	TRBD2	CASSRVWKREGETQYF	TGTGCCAGCAGCCGCGTTTGGAAGCGGGAGGGTGAGACCCAGTACTTC
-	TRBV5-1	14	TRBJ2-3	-	CASSPRADTDTQYF	TGCGCCAGCAGCCCGCGCGCCGACACAGATACGCAGTATTTT
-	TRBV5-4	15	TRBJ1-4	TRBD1	CASSLATGGREKLFF	TGTGCCAGCAGCTTGGCAACAGGGGGGAGAGAAAAACTGTTTTTT
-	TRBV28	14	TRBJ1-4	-	CASSLSGEGEKLFF	TGTGCCAGCAGTTTATCAGGGGAGGGTGAAAAACTGTTTTTT
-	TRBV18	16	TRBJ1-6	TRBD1	CASSPAGTGYNSPLHF	TGTGCCAGCTCACCGGCCGGGACAGGGTATAATTCACCCCTCCACTTT
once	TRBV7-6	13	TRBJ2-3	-	CASSPRGGDTQYF	TGTGCCAGCAGCCCCCGAGGTGGAGATACGCAGTATTTT
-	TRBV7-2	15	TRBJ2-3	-	CASSFGRGRLDTQYF	TGTGCCAGCAGCTTCGGGCGGGGTAGATTAGATACGCAGTATTTT
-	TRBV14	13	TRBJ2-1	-	CASSPLQDFEQFF	TGTGCCAGCAGCCCGCTGCAAGACTTTGAGCAGTTCTTC
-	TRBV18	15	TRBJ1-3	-	CASSQLGASGNTIYF	TGTGCCAGCTCACAGTTGGGGGCTTCTGGAAACACCATATATTTT
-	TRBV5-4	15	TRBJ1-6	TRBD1	CASSGMGQGNSPLHF	TGTGCCAGCAGCGGGATGGGACAGGGGAATTCACCCCTCCACTTT
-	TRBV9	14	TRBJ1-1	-	CASSSGGGSSEAFF	TGTGCCAGCAGCTCCGGCGGGGGCTCGTCTGAAGCTTTCTTT
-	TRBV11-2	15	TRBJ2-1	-	CASSLMRGGYNEQFF	TGTGCCAGCAGCTTAATGAGGGGGGGGTACAATGAGCAGTTCTTC
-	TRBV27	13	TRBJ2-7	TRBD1	CASSPDRDYEQYF	TGTGCCAGCAGCCCCGACAGGGACTACGAGCAGTACTTC
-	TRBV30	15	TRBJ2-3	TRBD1	CAWCLGQGASDTQYF	TGTGCCTGGTGTCTCGGACAGGGGGCTTCAGATACGCAGTATTTT
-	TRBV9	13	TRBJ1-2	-	CASSGGTNYGYTF	TGTGCCAGCAGCGGTGGGACAAACTATGGCTACACCTTC
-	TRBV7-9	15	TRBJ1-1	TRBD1	CASSLQQGVGTEAFF	TGTGCCAGCAGCCTCCAACAGGGGGTGGGGACTGAAGCTTTCTTT
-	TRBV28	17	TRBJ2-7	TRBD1	CASSSRTGGPYSYEQYF	TGTGCCAGCAGTTCACGGACAGGGGGCCCCTACTCCTACGAGCAGTACTTC
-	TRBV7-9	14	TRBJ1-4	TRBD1	CASSLDRGNEKLFF	TGTGCCAGCAGCTTAGACAGGGGGAATGAAAAACTGTTTTTT
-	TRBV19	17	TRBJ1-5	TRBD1	CASSGDRIKTLHQPQHF	TGTGCCAGTAGTGGGGACAGGATCAAGACCCTTCATCAGCCCCAGCATTTT
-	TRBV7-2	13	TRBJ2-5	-	CASSLGLQETQYF	TGTGCCAGCAGCTTAGGGCTGCAAGAGACCCAGTACTTC
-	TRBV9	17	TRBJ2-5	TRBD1	CASSSAAGGGFQETQYF	TGTGCCAGCAGCTCTGCCGCAGGGGGTGGGTTTCAAGAGACCCAGTACTTC
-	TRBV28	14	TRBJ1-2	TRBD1	CASSSGQSNYGYTF	TGTGCCAGCAGTTCGGGACAGAGTAACTATGGCTACACCTTC
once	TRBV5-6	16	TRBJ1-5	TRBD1	CASSLRVGGENQPQHF	TGTGCCAGCAGCTTGAGGGTAGGGGGCGAGAATCAGCCCCAGCATTTT
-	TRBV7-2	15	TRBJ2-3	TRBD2	CASSTRRGEENTQYF	TGTGCCAGCAGCACCCGTCGGGGGGAGGAAAATACGCAGTATTTT
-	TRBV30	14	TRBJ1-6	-	CAWSDFFGGSPLHF	TGTGCCTGGAGTGACTTTTTTGGTGGTTCACCCCTCCACTTT
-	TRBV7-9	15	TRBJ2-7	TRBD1	CASSSGGQGSHEQYF	TGTGCCAGCAGCTCCGGGGGACAGGGGTCCCACGAGCAGTACTTC
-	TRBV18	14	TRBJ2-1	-	CASSPTSSYNEQFF	TGTGCCAGCTCACCGACTAGCTCCTACAATGAGCAGTTCTTC
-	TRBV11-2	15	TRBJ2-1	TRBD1	CASGYGTGVYNEQFF	TGTGCCAGCGGGTACGGGACAGGGGTCTACAATGAGCAGTTCTTC
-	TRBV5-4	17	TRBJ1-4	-	CASSPGVRMGTNEKLFF	TGTGCCAGCAGCCCGGGGGTGCGGATGGGAACTAATGAAAAACTGTTTTTT
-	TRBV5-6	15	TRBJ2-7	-	CASSLRDFPKHEQYF	TGTGCCAGCAGCTTGCGGGATTTTCCTAAGCACGAGCAGTACTTC
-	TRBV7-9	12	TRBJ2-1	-	CASSLSGNEQFF	TGTGCCAGCAGCTTATCGGGCAATGAGCAGTTCTTC
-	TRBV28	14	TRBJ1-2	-	CASSLNRQASGYTF	TGTGCCAGCAGTTTAAACCGTCAGGCCTCTGGCTACACCTTC